The source of this TCR beta chain is a study of cytomegalovirus exposure and HLA in healthy donors. A multiplex PCR was run with 60 Vbeta primers and 13 Jbeta primers. Here immunoSEQ multiplex PCR was the method, and the copy in TCRdb shows in-frame clones only, minus some. The table shows 200,000 to 250,000 clones, with about three quarters occurring only once. Remarks on this clone: Antigen specificity is unknown.

The CDR3 loop spans 13 amino acids. V was clipped by 3 bases and J by 7 bases; unmatched bases: 3. CDR1 and CDR2 (germline): SGHVS, FNYEAQ. Study results and caveats: Analyzed later, association rates of TCRs varied across HLA loci, with DRB1 most and HLA-C fewest.

The chain couples TRBV7-6 to TRBJ2-1, with 7 bases matching TRBD1. The sequenced sample consisted of PBMCs. This sequence was found in a man between 40 and 49 years old in good health and CMV-seronegative. The CDR3 loop is CASSFLTGNEQFF. The CDR3 DNA sequence: TGTGCCAGCAGCTTCCTGACAGGGAATGAGCAGTTCTTC.